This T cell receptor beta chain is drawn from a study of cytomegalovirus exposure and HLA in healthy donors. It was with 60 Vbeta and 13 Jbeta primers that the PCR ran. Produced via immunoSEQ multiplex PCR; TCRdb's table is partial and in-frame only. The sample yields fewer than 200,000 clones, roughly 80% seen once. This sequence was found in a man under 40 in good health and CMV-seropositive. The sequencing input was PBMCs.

CDR3 loop: CASSKDLETQYF. The CDR3 DNA reads TGTGCCAGCAGCAAAGATCTGGAGACCCAGTACTTC. The chain employs TRBV21-1 and TRBJ2-5; the DNA was not compared with TRBD2, the D call given in the table. TRBV21-1 is designated a pseudogene. CDR3 length equals 12 residues.